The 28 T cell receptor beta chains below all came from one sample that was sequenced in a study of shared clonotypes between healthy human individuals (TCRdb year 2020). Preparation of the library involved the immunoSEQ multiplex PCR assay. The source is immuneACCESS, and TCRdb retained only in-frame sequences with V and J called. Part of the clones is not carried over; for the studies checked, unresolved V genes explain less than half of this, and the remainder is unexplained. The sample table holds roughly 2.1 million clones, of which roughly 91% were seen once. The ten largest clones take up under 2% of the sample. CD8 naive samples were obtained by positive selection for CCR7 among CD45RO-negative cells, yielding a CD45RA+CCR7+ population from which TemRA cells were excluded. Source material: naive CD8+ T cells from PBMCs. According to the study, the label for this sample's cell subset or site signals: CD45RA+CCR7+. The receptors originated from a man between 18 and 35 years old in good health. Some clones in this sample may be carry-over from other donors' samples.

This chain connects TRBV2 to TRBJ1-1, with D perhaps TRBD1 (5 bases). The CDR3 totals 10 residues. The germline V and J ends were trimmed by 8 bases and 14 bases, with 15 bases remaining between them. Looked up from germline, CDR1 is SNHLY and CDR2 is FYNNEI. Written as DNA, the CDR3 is TGTGCCAGCGAGTATGCAGGGTCCTTCTTT. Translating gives CASEYAGSFF.

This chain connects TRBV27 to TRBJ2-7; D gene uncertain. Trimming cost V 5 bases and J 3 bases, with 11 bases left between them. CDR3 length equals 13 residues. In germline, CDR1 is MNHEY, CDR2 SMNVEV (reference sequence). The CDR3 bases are TGTGCCAGCAGTCCTTCAGGATTCTACGAGCAGTACTTC. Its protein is CASSPSGFYEQYF.

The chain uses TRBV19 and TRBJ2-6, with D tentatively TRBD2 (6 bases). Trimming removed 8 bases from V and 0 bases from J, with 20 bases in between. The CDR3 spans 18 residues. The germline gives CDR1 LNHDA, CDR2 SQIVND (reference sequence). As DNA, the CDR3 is TGTGCCAGTCAGCTGAGGAGGGAGTTTCCCTCTGGGGCCAACGTCCTGACTTTC. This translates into CASQLRREFPSGANVLTF. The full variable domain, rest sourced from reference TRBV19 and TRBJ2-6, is DGGITQSPKYLFRKEGQNVTLSCEQNLNHDAMYWYRQDPGQGLRLIYYSQIVNDFQKGDIAEGYSVSREKKESFPLTVTSAQKNPTAFYLCASQLRREFPSGANVLTFGAGSRLTVL.

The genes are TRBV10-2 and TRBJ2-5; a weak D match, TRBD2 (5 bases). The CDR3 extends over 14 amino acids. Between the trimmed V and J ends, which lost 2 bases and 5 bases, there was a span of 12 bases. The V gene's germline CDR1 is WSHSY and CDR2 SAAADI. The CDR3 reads CASSETRPGETQYF. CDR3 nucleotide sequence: TGCGCCAGCAGTGAGACCCGACCGGGGGAGACCCAGTACTTC.

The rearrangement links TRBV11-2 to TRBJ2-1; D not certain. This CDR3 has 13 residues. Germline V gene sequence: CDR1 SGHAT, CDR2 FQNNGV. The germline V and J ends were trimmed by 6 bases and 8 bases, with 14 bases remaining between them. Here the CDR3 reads CASSLNTRHEQFF. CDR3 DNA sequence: TGTGCCAGCAGTCTTAATACCCGGCATGAGCAGTTCTTC.

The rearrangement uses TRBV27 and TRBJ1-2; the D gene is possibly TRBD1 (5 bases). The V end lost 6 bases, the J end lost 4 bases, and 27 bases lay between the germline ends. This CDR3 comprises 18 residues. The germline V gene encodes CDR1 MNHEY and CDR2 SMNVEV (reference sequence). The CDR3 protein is CASSLSAQGTDLFYGYTF. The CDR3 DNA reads TGTGCCAGCAGCCTAAGTGCTCAAGGGACGGACCTTTTCTATGGCTACACCTTC.

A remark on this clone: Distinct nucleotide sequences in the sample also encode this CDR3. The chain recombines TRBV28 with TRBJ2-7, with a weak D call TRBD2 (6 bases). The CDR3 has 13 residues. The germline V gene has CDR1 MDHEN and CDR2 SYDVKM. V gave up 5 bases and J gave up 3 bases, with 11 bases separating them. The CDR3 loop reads CASSPLGGYEQYF. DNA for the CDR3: TGTGCCAGCAGTCCTCTCGGGGGCTACGAGCAGTACTTC.

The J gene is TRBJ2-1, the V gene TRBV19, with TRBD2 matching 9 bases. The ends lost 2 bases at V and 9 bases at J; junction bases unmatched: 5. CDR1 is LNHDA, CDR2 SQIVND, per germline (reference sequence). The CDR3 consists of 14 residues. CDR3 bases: TGTGCCAGTAGTATACTAGCGGGATCGGGTGAGCAGTTCTTC. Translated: CASSILAGSGEQFF.

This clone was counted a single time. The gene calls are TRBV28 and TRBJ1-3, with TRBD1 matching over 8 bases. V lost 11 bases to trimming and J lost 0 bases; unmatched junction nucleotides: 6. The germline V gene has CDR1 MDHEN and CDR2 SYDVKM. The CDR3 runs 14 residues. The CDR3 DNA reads TGTGCCTCAACAGGGGGGTACTCTGGAAACACCATATATTTT. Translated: CASTGGYSGNTIYF.

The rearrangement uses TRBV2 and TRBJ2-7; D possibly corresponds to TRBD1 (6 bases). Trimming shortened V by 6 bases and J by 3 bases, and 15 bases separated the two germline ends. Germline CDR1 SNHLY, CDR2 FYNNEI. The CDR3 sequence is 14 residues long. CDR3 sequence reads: CASSPGTGLYEQYF. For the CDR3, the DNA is TGTGCCAGCAGCCCCGGCACAGGGCTCTACGAGCAGTACTTC.

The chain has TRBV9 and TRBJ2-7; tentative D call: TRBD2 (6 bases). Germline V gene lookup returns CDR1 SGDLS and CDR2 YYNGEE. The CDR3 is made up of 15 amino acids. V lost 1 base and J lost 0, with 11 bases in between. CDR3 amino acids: CASSVRPSDSYEQYF. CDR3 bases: TGTGCCAGCAGCGTAAGGCCTAGCGACTCCTACGAGCAGTACTTC.

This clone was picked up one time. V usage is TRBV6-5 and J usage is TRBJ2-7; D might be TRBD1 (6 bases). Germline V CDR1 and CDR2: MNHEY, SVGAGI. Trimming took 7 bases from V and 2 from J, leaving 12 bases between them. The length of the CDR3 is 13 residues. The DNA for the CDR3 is TGTGCCAGCAAAACAGGGTATACCTACGAGCAGTACTTC. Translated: CASKTGYTYEQYF.

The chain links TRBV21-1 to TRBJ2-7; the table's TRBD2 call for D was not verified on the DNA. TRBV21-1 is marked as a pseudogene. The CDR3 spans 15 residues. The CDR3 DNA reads TGTGCCAGCAGACTGCGGGTCGACGGCTCCTACGAGCAGTACTTC. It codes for CASRLRVDGSYEQYF.

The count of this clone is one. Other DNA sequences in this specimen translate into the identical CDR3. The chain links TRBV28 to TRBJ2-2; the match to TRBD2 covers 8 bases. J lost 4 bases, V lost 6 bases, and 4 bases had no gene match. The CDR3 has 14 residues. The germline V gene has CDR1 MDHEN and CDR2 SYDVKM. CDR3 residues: CASSPAGGTGELFF. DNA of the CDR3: TGTGCCAGCAGCCCCGCGGGGGGCACCGGGGAGCTGTTTTTT.

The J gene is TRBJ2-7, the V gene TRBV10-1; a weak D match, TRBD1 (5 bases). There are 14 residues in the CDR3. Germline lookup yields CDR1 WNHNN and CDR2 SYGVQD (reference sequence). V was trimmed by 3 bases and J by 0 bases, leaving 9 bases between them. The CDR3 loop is CASSDHRSSYEQYF. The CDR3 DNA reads TGCGCCAGCAGTGACCACAGGAGCTCCTACGAGCAGTACTTC.

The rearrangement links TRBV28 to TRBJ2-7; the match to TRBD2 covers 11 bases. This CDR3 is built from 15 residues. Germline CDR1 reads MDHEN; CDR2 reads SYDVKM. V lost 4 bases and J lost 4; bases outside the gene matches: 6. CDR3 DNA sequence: TGTGCCAGCAGTTCAACTAGCGGGAGTTCTTACGAGCAGTACTTC. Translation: CASSSTSGSSYEQYF.

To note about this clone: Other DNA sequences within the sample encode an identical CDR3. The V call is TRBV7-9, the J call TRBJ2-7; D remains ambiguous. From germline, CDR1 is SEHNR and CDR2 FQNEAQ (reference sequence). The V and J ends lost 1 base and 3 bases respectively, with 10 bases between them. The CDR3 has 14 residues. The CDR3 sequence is CASSLGGRGYEQYF. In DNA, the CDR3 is TGTGCCAGCAGCTTAGGTGGAAGAGGCTACGAGCAGTACTTC.

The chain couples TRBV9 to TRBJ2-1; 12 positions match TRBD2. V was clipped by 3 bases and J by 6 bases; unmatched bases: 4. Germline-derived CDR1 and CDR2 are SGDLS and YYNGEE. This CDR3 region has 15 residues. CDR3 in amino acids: CASSDRTSGTNEQFF. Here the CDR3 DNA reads TGTGCCAGCAGCGATCGGACTAGCGGGACCAATGAGCAGTTCTTC. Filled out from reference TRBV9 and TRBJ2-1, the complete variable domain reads DSGVTQTPKHLITATGQRVTLRCSPRSGDLSVYWYQQSLDQGLQFLIQYYNGEERAKGNILERFSAQQFPDLHSELNLSSLELGDSALYFCASSDRTSGTNEQFFGPGTRLTVL.

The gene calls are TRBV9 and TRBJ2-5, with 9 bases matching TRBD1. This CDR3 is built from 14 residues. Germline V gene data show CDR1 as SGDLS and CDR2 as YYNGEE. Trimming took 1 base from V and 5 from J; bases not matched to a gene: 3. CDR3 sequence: CASSVTGGRETQYF. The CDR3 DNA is TGTGCCAGCAGCGTAACAGGGGGCAGGGAGACCCAGTACTTC.

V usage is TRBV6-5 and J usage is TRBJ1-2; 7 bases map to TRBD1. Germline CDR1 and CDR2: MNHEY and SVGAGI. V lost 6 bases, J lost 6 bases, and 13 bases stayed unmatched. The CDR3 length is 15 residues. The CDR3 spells CASRPRQGRVHGYTF. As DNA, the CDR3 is TGTGCCAGCAGACCACGACAGGGTCGGGTTCATGGCTACACCTTC.

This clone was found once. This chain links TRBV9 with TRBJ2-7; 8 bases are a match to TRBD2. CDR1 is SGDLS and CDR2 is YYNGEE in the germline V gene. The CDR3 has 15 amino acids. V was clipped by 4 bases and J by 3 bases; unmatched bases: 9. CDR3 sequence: CASSPGGGKFYEQYF. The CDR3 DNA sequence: TGTGCCAGCAGCCCCGGGGGGGGGAAATTCTACGAGCAGTACTTC.

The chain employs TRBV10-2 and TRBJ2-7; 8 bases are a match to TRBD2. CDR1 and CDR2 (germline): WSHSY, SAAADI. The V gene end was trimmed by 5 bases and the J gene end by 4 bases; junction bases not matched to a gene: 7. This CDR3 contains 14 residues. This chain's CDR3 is CASSISGSRYEQYF. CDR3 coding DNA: TGCGCCAGCAGTATCAGCGGGAGTAGATACGAGCAGTACTTC.

Here the CDR3 DNA reads TGTGCCAGCAGTACCCGGGACAGCTCGTCGGGAAGAAACACCGGGGAGCTGTTTTTT. Its protein is CASSTRDSSSGRNTGELFF. The V gene is TRBV7-9, the J gene TRBJ2-2; 7 positions agree with TRBD1. Trimming cost V 6 bases and J 2 bases; bases outside gene matches: 18. The CDR3 consists of 19 residues. The germline CDR1 and CDR2 sequences are SEHNR and FQNEAQ (reference sequence). Full variable domain (outside the CDR3, taken from reference TRBV7-9 and TRBJ2-2): DTGVSQNPRHKITKRGQNVTFRCDPISEHNRLYWYRQTLGQGPEFLTYFQNEAQLEKSRLLSDRFSAERPKGSFSTLEIQRTEQGDSAMYLCASSTRDSSSGRNTGELFFGEGSRLTVL.

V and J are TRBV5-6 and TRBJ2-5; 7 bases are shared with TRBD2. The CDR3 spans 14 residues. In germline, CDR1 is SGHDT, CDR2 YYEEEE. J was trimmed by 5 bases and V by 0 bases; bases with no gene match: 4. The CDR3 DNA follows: TGTGCCAGCAGCTTGGCCGTTAGCGGGGAGACCCAGTACTTC. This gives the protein CASSLAVSGETQYF.

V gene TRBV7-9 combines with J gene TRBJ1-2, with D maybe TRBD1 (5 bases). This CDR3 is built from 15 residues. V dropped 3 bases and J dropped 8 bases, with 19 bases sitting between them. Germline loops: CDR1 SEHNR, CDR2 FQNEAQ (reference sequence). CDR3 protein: CASSLEALGGQGYTF. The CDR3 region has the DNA TGTGCCAGCAGCTTGGAAGCCTTGGGGGGTCAAGGCTACACCTTC.

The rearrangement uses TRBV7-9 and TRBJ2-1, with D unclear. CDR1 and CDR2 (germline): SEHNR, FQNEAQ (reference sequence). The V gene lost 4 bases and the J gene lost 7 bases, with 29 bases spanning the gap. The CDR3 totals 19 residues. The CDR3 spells CASSSHHWIGRLKENEQFF. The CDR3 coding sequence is TGTGCCAGCAGCTCTCATCATTGGATTGGACGGCTTAAGGAGAATGAGCAGTTCTTC.

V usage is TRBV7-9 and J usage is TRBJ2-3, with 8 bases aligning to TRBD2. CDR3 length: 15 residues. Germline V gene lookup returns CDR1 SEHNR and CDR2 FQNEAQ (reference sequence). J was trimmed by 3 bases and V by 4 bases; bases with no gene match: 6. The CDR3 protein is CASSSPGLVTDTQYF. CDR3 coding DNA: TGTGCCAGCAGCTCTCCGGGACTAGTTACAGATACGCAGTATTTT.

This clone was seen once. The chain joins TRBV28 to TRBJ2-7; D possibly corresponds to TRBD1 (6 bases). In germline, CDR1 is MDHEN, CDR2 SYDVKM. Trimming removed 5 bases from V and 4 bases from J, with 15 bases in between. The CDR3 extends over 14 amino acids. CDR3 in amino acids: CASSPTGLRYEQYF. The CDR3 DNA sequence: TGTGCCAGCAGTCCAACAGGGTTGAGGTACGAGCAGTACTTC.